One TCR beta chain is described in this entry. These data are taken from a study of CD8 T cells in Susac syndrome. Background on the study: Active disease was present in roughly 6 of the sequenced Susac syndrome patients, and remission in under 10.

Recently defined diagnostic criteria for definite or probable disease were fulfilled by Susac syndrome patients. Negative isolation was used for CD8+ and CD4+ T cells and FACS enrichment for TEMRA cells. With random hexamers, reverse transcription was performed on about 0.45 to 1 ug of RNA. From the immunoSEQ multiplex PCR reads, TCRdb called clonotypes with MiXCR, one entry per CDR3 protein. The sample has tens of thousands of distinct CDR3 sequences; roughly 91% are singletons. Germline V CDR1 and CDR2: SGHAT, FQDESV (reference sequence). The CDR3 runs 14 residues. V lost 1 base and J lost 0, with 7 bases in between.

The receptor was isolated from a human donor with Susac syndrome. V and J are TRBV11-1 and TRBJ2-7; the D is unclear. Sequencing used CD4+ T cells from PBMCs. DNA of the CDR3: TGTGCCAGCAGCTTAGAAACCTACTCCTACGAGCAGTACTTC. Amino acids: CASSLETYSYEQYF.